The 27 T cell receptor beta chains in this list originate from one sample, sequenced in a study of immune cell composition in non-small cell lung cancer. The method was immunoSEQ multiplex PCR; TCRdb's version includes in-frame clones alone and lacks a portion of them. The sample holds approximately 11,000 clones, roughly 60% seen once. Sequenced material: lung tumor tissue. The receptors were gathered from a human donor with non-small cell lung cancer.

This clone was seen more than once but under ten times. Here the CDR3 reads CSVSTGSETQYF. CDR3 DNA sequence: TGCAGCGTTAGTACAGGGTCAGAGACCCAGTACTTC. The chain is built from TRBV29-1 and TRBJ2-5; D is possibly TRBD1 (6 bases). The CDR3 has 12 amino acids. Germline V gene data show CDR1 as SQVTM and CDR2 as ANQGSEA. Trimming left V 5 bases short and J 4 bases short, with 11 bases between.

The rearrangement joins TRBV30 to TRBJ1-3; 8 nucleotides line up with TRBD1. Germline V CDR1 and CDR2: GTSNPN, SVGIG (reference sequence). V was clipped by 4 bases and J by 3 bases; unmatched bases: 2. This CDR3 has 13 residues. CDR3 region: CAWTGGLGNTIYF. DNA of the CDR3: TGTGCCTGGACAGGGGGCCTTGGAAACACCATATATTTT.

This sequence joins TRBV5-1 and TRBJ2-2; tentative D call: TRBD2 (6 bases). The CDR3 extends over 16 amino acids. Trimming cost V 2 bases and J 5 bases, with 16 bases left between them. Germline CDR1 is SGHRS and CDR2 is YFSETQ. CDR3: CASSFTGAVGTGELFF. The CDR3 coding sequence is TGCGCCAGCAGCTTTACGGGAGCGGTAGGGACCGGGGAGCTGTTTTTT.

The V gene is TRBV5-1, the J gene TRBJ1-1; the match to TRBD1 covers 7 bases. The V gene end was trimmed by 1 base and the J gene end by 7 bases; junction bases not matched to a gene: 13. Germline V gene data show CDR1 as SGHRS and CDR2 as YFSETQ. This CDR3 has 16 residues. The CDR3 is CASSLWGDRARGEAFF. DNA of the CDR3: TGCGCCAGCAGCTTGTGGGGCGACAGGGCGCGGGGTGAAGCTTTCTTT.

This clone came up a few times. V gene TRBV28 combines with J gene TRBJ1-3, with unresolved D. Trimming left V 6 bases short and J 0 bases short, with 9 bases between. The CDR3 extends over 14 amino acids. Germline lookup yields CDR1 MDHEN and CDR2 SYDVKM. CDR3 loop: CASRETHSGNTIYF. The CDR3 coding sequence is TGTGCCAGCAGGGAGACCCACTCTGGAAACACCATATATTTT.

V gene TRBV28 combines with J gene TRBJ1-2; 7 nucleotides line up with TRBD1. CDR3 length: 13 amino acids. Germline-derived CDR1 and CDR2 are MDHEN and SYDVKM. V shed 5 bases, J shed 6 bases, and the junction held 6 bases outside the gene matches. The CDR3 spells CASSEGAWDGYTF. DNA of the CDR3: TGTGCCAGCAGTGAGGGGGCCTGGGATGGCTACACCTTC.

V is TRBV6-5 and J is TRBJ2-7; a possible D gene is TRBD2 (6 bases). The CDR3 is 15 residues long. Trimming cost V 6 bases and J 2 bases, with 17 bases left between them. CDR1 is MNHEY, CDR2 SVGAGI, per germline. Here the CDR3 reads CASRMTSWPTYEQYF. The CDR3 nucleotides are TGTGCCAGCAGGATGACTAGTTGGCCTACCTACGAGCAGTACTTC.

The rearrangement links TRBV1 to TRBJ2-7; the D call in the table, TRBD1, was not verified against the DNA. TRBV1 is recorded as a pseudogene. This CDR3 comprises 14 residues. The CDR3: CTSSPRDSSYEQYF. The CDR3 DNA is TGCACCAGCAGCCCGAGGGACAGCTCCTACGAGCAGTACTTC.

The rearrangement joins TRBV7-2 to TRBJ2-7; 13 bases are shared with TRBD2. Germline lookup yields CDR1 SGHTA and CDR2 FQGNSA. V trimming: 4 bases; J trimming: 3 bases; junction bases outside the gene matches: 15. The CDR3 is 19 amino acids. CDR3 bases: TGTGCCAGCAGCTCGTGGGGACTAGCGGGACTTACCACCTACTACGAGCAGTACTTC. It yields the protein CASSSWGLAGLTTYYEQYF.

This chain connects TRBV7-8 to TRBJ1-5, with 7 bases fitting TRBD1. CDR1 SGHVS and CDR2 FQNEAQ come from the germline V gene. The V segment lost 0 bases and the J segment 5 bases; nucleotides outside the gene matches: 4. The CDR3 totals 15 residues. CDR3 loop: CASSLALRGDQPQHF. The CDR3 coding sequence is TGTGCCAGCAGCTTAGCGCTCAGGGGGGATCAGCCCCAGCATTTT.

This clone was seen a handful of times. CDR3 sequence reads: CASSLRQVPDTQYF. CDR3 DNA sequence: TGCGCCAGCAGCTTACGACAAGTCCCAGATACGCAGTATTTT. The rearrangement links TRBV5-1 to TRBJ2-3; no definite D call. V was shortened by 2 bases and J by 4 bases, with 11 bases between the two germline ends. The CDR3 spans 14 residues. The V gene's germline CDR1 is SGHRS and CDR2 YFSETQ.

This chain links TRBV5-8 with TRBJ2-2, with TRBD1 matching over 7 bases. The CDR3 consists of 16 residues. CDR1 SGHTS and CDR2 YDEGEE come from the germline V gene. V lost 4 bases and J lost 7; bases outside the gene matches: 13. Here the CDR3 reads CASSPRTTGLVGELFF. In DNA, the CDR3 is TGTGCCAGCAGCCCCCGTACGACAGGGCTAGTCGGGGAGCTGTTTTTT.

V usage is TRBV19 and J usage is TRBJ2-3; 9 bases line up with TRBD2. The CDR3 has 15 amino acids. From germline, CDR1 is LNHDA and CDR2 SQIVND (reference sequence). V gave up 3 bases and J gave up 1 base; unmatched junction bases: 2. CDR3 sequence reads: CASSIRLAGTDTQYF. The CDR3 region has the DNA TGTGCCAGTAGTATTAGACTAGCGGGCACAGATACGCAGTATTTT.

This clone has only one observation. J is TRBJ1-3 and V is TRBV10-3; D perhaps matches TRBD1 (5 bases). Trimming took 2 bases from V and 7 from J, leaving 15 bases between them. The CDR3 is 15 residues long. Germline V gene lookup returns CDR1 ENHRY and CDR2 SYGVKD. The CDR3 DNA reads as TGTGCCATCAGTGAGGGGGTCACAGGTGGGAACACCATATATTTT. Encoded protein: CAISEGVTGGNTIYF.

V usage is TRBV28 and J usage is TRBJ2-3; 10 nucleotides align to TRBD2. Unmatched junction bases numbered 4, after V lost 2 bases and J lost 2 bases. This CDR3 region has 16 residues. CDR1 MDHEN and CDR2 SYDVKM come from the germline V gene. CDR3 amino acids: CASSLGLAEHTDTQYF. CDR3 nucleotide sequence: TGTGCCAGCAGTTTAGGACTAGCGGAACACACAGATACGCAGTATTTT.

V usage is TRBV19 and J usage is TRBJ1-2; a weak D match, TRBD1 (5 bases). The CDR3 has 15 amino acids. V gave up 4 bases and J gave up 6 bases, with 18 bases separating them. CDR1 and CDR2 (germline): LNHDA, SQIVND (reference sequence). The CDR3 DNA reads TGTGCCAGTAGTACCCTGTTCGGGGGAGACAATGGCTACACCTTC. Its translation is CASSTLFGGDNGYTF.

The CDR3 DNA follows: TGTGCCAGCAGCCGACTTACTAGTCATACGCAGTATTTT. It is translated as CASSRLTSHTQYF. V is TRBV6-5 and J is TRBJ2-3; D perhaps matches TRBD2 (5 bases). This CDR3 is 13 amino acids long. Germline loops: CDR1 MNHEY, CDR2 SVGAGI. V lost 6 bases, J lost 7 bases, and 14 bases lay in between.

J is TRBJ1-3 and V is TRBV4-1, with 10 bases lining up with TRBD1. The trim removed 4 bases at V and 11 bases at J, leaving 11 bases unmatched. CDR3 length equals 15 residues. CDR1 and CDR2 from the germline V gene are MGHRA and YSYEKL. The CDR3 sequence is CASSRDRQGAIAIYF. Here the CDR3 DNA reads TGCGCCAGCAGCCGCGACAGACAGGGGGCTATCGCCATATATTTT.

This chain links TRBV7-9 with TRBJ1-4, with 9 bases fitting TRBD1. Germline V gene data show CDR1 as SEHNR and CDR2 as FQNEAQ (reference sequence). The CDR3 contains 15 residues. With 2 bases clipped from V and 7 bases from J, the junction kept 5 bases outside the gene matches. The CDR3: CASSLRGTGSEKLFF. CDR3 nucleotides: TGTGCCAGCAGCTTAAGGGGGACAGGGTCTGAAAAACTGTTTTTT.

This sequence joins TRBV7-9 and TRBJ2-5; TRBD1 matches 7 bases. V shed 2 bases and J 4 bases; nucleotides not matched to a gene: 7. CDR1 is SEHNR, CDR2 FQNEAQ, per germline (reference sequence). The CDR3 is made up of 15 amino acids. CDR3 protein: CASSLPRRQGETQYF. CDR3 in DNA: TGTGCCAGCAGCTTACCCCGACGACAGGGAGAGACCCAGTACTTC.

The V gene is TRBV29-1, the J gene TRBJ2-7, with D unclear. Trimming removed 7 bases from V and 2 bases from J, with 12 bases in between. CDR1 SQVTM and CDR2 ANQGSEA come from the germline V gene. The CDR3 extends over 12 amino acids. The DNA of the CDR3 is TGCAGCGCCTCCGAGGATCCCTACGAGCAGTACTTC. It specifies CSASEDPYEQYF.

The chain carries TRBV18 and TRBJ2-3; possibly TRBD2 for D (5 bases). Trimming removed 1 base at V and 1 base at J, with 15 bases between. The CDR3 is 17 residues long. Per the germline V gene, CDR1 is KGHSH and CDR2 is LQKENI. The CDR3 DNA sequence: TGTGCCAGCTCACCACGGCAGGTCGGAGGAGGCACAGATACGCAGTATTTT. Its translation: CASSPRQVGGGTDTQYF. Filled out from reference TRBV18 and TRBJ2-3, the complete variable domain reads NAGVMQNPRHLVRRRGQEARLRCSPMKGHSHVYWYRQLPEEGLKFMVYLQKENIIDESGMPKERFSAEFPKEGPSILRIQQVVRGDSAAYFCASSPRQVGGGTDTQYFGPGTRLTVL.

The J gene is TRBJ2-1, the V gene TRBV5-1; D ambiguous. Trimming took off 4 bases at V and 0 bases at J, with 8 bases between the two ends. The CDR3 loop spans 14 amino acids. The germline V gene has CDR1 SGHRS and CDR2 YFSETQ. The CDR3 DNA sequence: TGCGCCAGCAGCCCCGAGCCCTCCTACAATGAGCAGTTCTTC. It yields the protein CASSPEPSYNEQFF.

The chain recombines TRBV10-3 with TRBJ2-3; TRBD2 matches at 13 bases. CDR3 size: 15 residues. Germline V gene sequence: CDR1 ENHRY, CDR2 SYGVKD. V was clipped by 8 bases and J by 0 bases; unmatched bases: 2. The CDR3 spells CAIRGLAGSTDTQYF. The CDR3 nucleotides read TGTGCCATCCGGGGACTAGCGGGAAGCACAGATACGCAGTATTTT.

The gene calls are TRBV7-9 and TRBJ2-5, with 10 bases fitting TRBD2. Per the germline V gene, CDR1 is SEHNR and CDR2 is FQNEAQ (reference sequence). The V segment lost 7 bases and the J segment 10 bases; nucleotides outside the gene matches: 18. The CDR3 has 16 amino acids. The CDR3 DNA reads as TGTGCCAGCACCCCGATGGGGACTAGCGTTATAGGGGGCCAGTACTTC. Amino acids: CASTPMGTSVIGGQYF.

The V gene is TRBV7-9, the J gene TRBJ1-4, with D hard to call. With 2 bases removed from V and 10 bases from J, the gap between germline ends came to 20 bases. The germline V gene encodes CDR1 SEHNR and CDR2 FQNEAQ (reference sequence). The CDR3 contains 16 residues. The CDR3 sequence is CASSLRPERSRGKLFF. The CDR3 DNA reads as TGTGCCAGCAGCTTAAGGCCCGAACGGTCGCGGGGAAAACTGTTTTTT. Using reference TRBV7-9 and TRBJ1-4 for the parts outside the CDR3, the full variable domain is DTGVSQNPRHKITKRGQNVTFRCDPISEHNRLYWYRQTLGQGPEFLTYFQNEAQLEKSRLLSDRFSAERPKGSFSTLEIQRTEQGDSAMYLCASSLRPERSRGKLFFGSGTQLSVL.

This chain uses TRBV7-2 with TRBJ1-5; weak D call: TRBD1 (5 bases). The CDR3 has 14 residues. Per germline, CDR1 SGHTA and CDR2 FQGNSA. Trimming removed 5 bases at V and 3 bases at J, with 11 bases between. CDR3 sequence reads: CASSAGRNNQPQHF. In DNA form, the CDR3 reads TGTGCCAGCAGCGCGGGACGGAACAATCAGCCCCAGCATTTT.